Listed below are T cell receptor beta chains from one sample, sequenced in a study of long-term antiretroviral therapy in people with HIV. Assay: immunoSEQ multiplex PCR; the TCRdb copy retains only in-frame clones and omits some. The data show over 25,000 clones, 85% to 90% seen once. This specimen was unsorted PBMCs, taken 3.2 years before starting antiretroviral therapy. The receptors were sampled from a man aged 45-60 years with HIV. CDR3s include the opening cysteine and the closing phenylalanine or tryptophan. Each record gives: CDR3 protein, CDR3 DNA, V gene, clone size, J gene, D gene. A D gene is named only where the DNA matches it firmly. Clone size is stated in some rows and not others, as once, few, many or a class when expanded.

CDR3: CAWSVRGASDTQYF
DNA: TGTGCCTGGAGTGTCCGGGGGGCTTCAGATACGCAGTATTTT
V: TRBV30
size: once
J: TRBJ2-3
D: -

CDR3: CASSLASTDTQYF
DNA: TGCGCCAGCAGCTTGGCTAGCACAGATACGCAGTATTTT
V: TRBV5-1
size: -
J: TRBJ2-3
D: -

CDR3: CASSLASDGEKLFF
DNA: TGTGCCAGCAGCTTAGCCTCGGATGGGGAAAAACTGTTTTTT
V: TRBV7-9
size: once
J: TRBJ1-4
D: -

CDR3: CASNLQGNTEAFF
DNA: TGTGCCAGCAATCTACAGGGGAACACTGAAGCTTTCTTT
V: TRBV2
size: -
J: TRBJ1-1
D: -

CDR3: CASRPRGAGYGYTF
DNA: TGTGCCAGCAGGCCACGGGGGGCAGGTTATGGCTACACCTTC
V: TRBV28
size: few
J: TRBJ1-2
D: -

CDR3: CASSRGASTDTQYF
DNA: TGTGCCAGCAGTCGGGGAGCGAGCACAGATACGCAGTATTTT
V: TRBV7-9
size: -
J: TRBJ2-3
D: -

CDR3: CAIGGLSSGPQHF
DNA: TGTGCCATCGGGGGACTGAGCTCGGGGCCCCAGCATTTT
V: TRBV10-3
size: -
J: TRBJ1-5
D: -

CDR3: CASSLIGTEAFF
DNA: TGTGCCAGCAGCTTAATCGGAACTGAAGCTTTCTTT
V: TRBV11-2
size: -
J: TRBJ1-1
D: -

CDR3: CASMGHVGAGYTF
DNA: TGTGCCAGCATGGGCCATGTGGGGGCGGGCTACACCTTC
V: TRBV27
size: -
J: TRBJ1-2
D: -

CDR3: CASSRDSGGYEQYF
DNA: TGCGCCAGCAGCCGGGACAGCGGGGGCTACGAGCAGTACTTC
V: TRBV5-1
size: -
J: TRBJ2-7
D: -

CDR3: CASTYRDRAGEQYF
DNA: TGTGCCAGCACCTACCGGGACAGGGCCGGCGAGCAGTACTTC
V: TRBV6-5
size: -
J: TRBJ2-7
D: TRBD1

CDR3: CASSSLRGLYEQYF
DNA: TGTGCCAGCAGCTCCCTAAGGGGACTCTACGAGCAGTACTTC
V: TRBV7-2
size: -
J: TRBJ2-7
D: -

CDR3: CARSPPVGAHNEQFF
DNA: TGTGCCAGAAGCCCCCCAGTGGGCGCCCACAATGAGCAGTTCTTC
V: TRBV5-3
size: -
J: TRBJ2-1
D: -

CDR3: CASSIPQLQDLPPLRGEQYF
DNA: TGTGCCAGTAGTATTCCCCAACTACAGGACCTCCCACCCCTACGGGGCGAGCAGTACTTC
V: TRBV19
size: -
J: TRBJ2-7
D: -

CDR3: CASRILAGGTGELFF
DNA: TGTGCCAGCAGGATTCTAGCGGGGGGCACCGGGGAGCTGTTTTTT
V: TRBV12-1
size: -
J: TRBJ2-2
D: -

CDR3: CASSKGALSYEQYF
DNA: TGTGCCAGTAGTAAGGGGGCGCTTTCCTACGAGCAGTACTTC
V: TRBV19
size: -
J: TRBJ2-7
D: TRBD1

CDR3: CATSRDMGQGGYTF
DNA: TGTGCCACCAGCAGAGATATGGGACAGGGTGGCTACACCTTC
V: TRBV15
size: -
J: TRBJ1-2
D: TRBD1

CDR3: CATRGDPYEQYF
DNA: TGTGCCACCCGGGGGGACCCCTACGAGCAGTACTTC
V: TRBV19
size: few
J: TRBJ2-7
D: TRBD2

CDR3: CASSPGDTGELFF
DNA: TGTGCCAGCAGCCCTGGGGACACCGGGGAGCTGTTTTTT
V: TRBV9
size: -
J: TRBJ2-2
D: -

CDR3: CASTALAGSSYNEQFF
DNA: TGCGCCAGCACGGCCTTAGCGGGAAGCTCCTACAATGAGCAGTTCTTC
V: TRBV5-1
size: -
J: TRBJ2-1
D: TRBD2

CDR3: CASSRRFQGVFTGELFF
DNA: TGTGCCAGCAGCCGTAGGTTCCAGGGGGTTTTCACCGGGGAGCTGTTTTTT
V: TRBV9
size: -
J: TRBJ2-2
D: TRBD1

CDR3: CASSIYGLVTDTQYF
DNA: TGTGCCAGTAGTATTTACGGGTTGGTCACAGATACGCAGTATTTT
V: TRBV19
size: -
J: TRBJ2-3
D: -

CDR3: CASSLSPVSSTNEKLFF
DNA: TGCGCCAGCAGCTTGTCCCCTGTCTCCTCAACTAATGAAAAACTGTTTTTT
V: TRBV5-1
size: -
J: TRBJ1-4
D: -

CDR3: CASGTGTSATYNEQFF
DNA: TGTGCTAGTGGGACCGGGACTAGCGCGACCTACAATGAGCAGTTCTTC
V: TRBV12-5
size: -
J: TRBJ2-1
D: TRBD2

CDR3: CASSLAGMGTEAFF
DNA: TGTGCCAGCAGCTTAGCAGGGATGGGCACTGAAGCTTTCTTT
V: TRBV11-1
size: -
J: TRBJ1-1
D: -

CDR3: CAWSGHSGGTDTQYF
DNA: TGTGCCTGGAGTGGCCATAGCGGAGGCACAGATACGCAGTATTTT
V: TRBV30
size: -
J: TRBJ2-3
D: -

CDR3: CASSKRMNRSSYNEQFF
DNA: TGTGCCAGCAGCAAACGGATGAACCGAAGCTCCTACAATGAGCAGTTCTTC
V: TRBV21-1
size: -
J: TRBJ2-1
D: -

CDR3: CASSLVGSGYQETQYF
DNA: TGTGCCAGCAGCTTAGTAGGTAGCGGCTACCAAGAGACCCAGTACTTC
V: TRBV13
size: -
J: TRBJ2-5
D: -

CDR3: CAWELGSETQYF
DNA: TGTGCCTGGGAACTAGGTTCAGAGACCCAGTACTTC
V: TRBV30
size: -
J: TRBJ2-5
D: -

CDR3: CSVAPRTSTDTQYF
DNA: TGCAGCGTGGCCCCGAGAACTAGCACAGATACGCAGTATTTT
V: TRBV29-1
size: -
J: TRBJ2-3
D: -

CDR3: CASSQGQGSYNSPLHF
DNA: TGCGCCAGCAGCCAGGGACAGGGCTCCTATAATTCACCCCTCCACTTT
V: TRBV5-1
size: -
J: TRBJ1-6
D: TRBD1

CDR3: CASSSESGRGAEETQYF
DNA: TGTGCCAGCAGCTCCGAGTCAGGGCGGGGTGCAGAGGAGACCCAGTACTTC
V: TRBV7-2
size: once
J: TRBJ2-5
D: -

CDR3: CASSVDTNTEAFF
DNA: TGTGCCAGCAGTGTAGACACTAACACTGAAGCTTTCTTT
V: TRBV2
size: -
J: TRBJ1-1
D: -

CDR3: CASSLAPGTSSYEQYF
DNA: TGTGCCAGCAGCTTAGCCCCCGGGACAAGCTCCTACGAGCAGTACTTC
V: TRBV7-8
size: -
J: TRBJ2-7
D: -

CDR3: CASSSFVVGEENTIYF
DNA: TGTGCCAGCAGTTCCTTCGTTGTTGGGGAGGAAAACACCATATATTTT
V: TRBV6-5
size: -
J: TRBJ1-3
D: -

CDR3: CASSLYRAETQYF
DNA: TGCGCCAGCAGCTTGTACAGGGCAGAGACCCAGTACTTC
V: TRBV5-1
size: -
J: TRBJ2-5
D: -

CDR3: CASRGEGKGSPLHF
DNA: TGTGCCAGCAGGGGGGAGGGGAAGGGGTCACCCCTCCACTTT
V: TRBV6-5
size: -
J: TRBJ1-6
D: -

CDR3: CATRPGLGRTGELFF
DNA: TGTGCCACCCGCCCGGGACTAGGAAGGACCGGGGAGCTGTTTTTT
V: TRBV2
size: -
J: TRBJ2-2
D: TRBD2

CDR3: CAWRARLNTGELFF
DNA: TGTGCCTGGAGGGCTAGACTAAACACCGGGGAGCTGTTTTTT
V: TRBV30
size: -
J: TRBJ2-2
D: -

CDR3: CASSRDRGRNYGYTF
DNA: TGCGCCAGCAGCCGGGACAGGGGGCGTAACTATGGCTACACCTTC
V: TRBV4-3
size: -
J: TRBJ1-2
D: TRBD1

CDR3: CASLRQATSTDTQYF
DNA: TGTGCCAGTCTAAGACAGGCGACTAGCACAGATACGCAGTATTTT
V: TRBV19
size: -
J: TRBJ2-3
D: -

CDR3: CASSYLGRLQYF
DNA: TGTGCCAGCAGTTACCTCGGGAGATTACAGTATTTT
V: TRBV6-5
size: -
J: TRBJ2-3
D: -

CDR3: CASTWTPRGTEAFF
DNA: TGTGCCAGCACCTGGACACCCCGCGGCACTGAAGCTTTCTTT
V: TRBV6-1
size: -
J: TRBJ1-1
D: -